This record looks at one TCR beta chain sequence and its context. In this sample, this clonotype turned up many times. Its antigen remains undetermined. No much larger clone is present one base from it, and per-base qualities are unavailable. Sequenced on an Illumina NovaSeq 6000. TCR cDNA was synthesized by 5'RACE template switching, through which a universal primer site and unique molecular identifiers were introduced. cDNA synthesis was primed from both the TCR alpha and TCR beta constant segments. Library amplification used two PCR steps, and the second PCR step added sample barcodes and sequencing adapters. Sequencing of the libraries was done on either Illumina HiSeq 2500 (2x100 bp) or NovaSeq (2x150 bp). Concerning the study's data processing: MIGEC was used to demultiplex reads and collapse the reads into UMI consensus sequences, and MiXCR was used for V(D)J alignment. Clonotypes responding to the vaccine were identified with edgeR on replicate PBMC samples, with the criteria of FDR below 0.01 and a log2 fold change above 5 up to day 15. Bulk clonotypes were assigned CD4 or CD8 identity according to which sequenced CD4 or CD8 repertoire held them at higher abundance. The public reads were reanalyzed by TCRdb: fastp trimming at Q25, MiXCR alignment, in-frame beta chains only. Each CDR3 protein appears once, grouped with its most common genes and DNA. None of the V and J calls come from the authors' own analysis; TCRdb made them. The sample records 230,000 or so distinct CDR3 sequences, 3.6% of which are singletons. Around 19% of the sample comes from the top ten.

What the treatment or condition label conveys for this sample: live attenuated yellow fever vaccine strain. At each blood-draw timepoint, two biological replicates of bulk PBMCs were obtained. A standard Ficoll-Paque protocol was used to isolate PBMCs from peripheral blood. RNA was extracted with TriZol from bulk PBMCs, CD4 and CD8 fractions, and dextramer-positive and dextramer-negative fractions. This entry comes from a study of T cells after yellow fever vaccination (dated by TCRdb to the late 2010s). Turning to the overall study: The SMART-Seq v4 Ultra Low Input RNA kit was used to prepare libraries from fractions with low cell numbers. To follow T-cell clones before and after both primary and booster YFV17D yellow fever vaccination, bulk TCR alpha and beta repertoires underwent longitudinal sequencing. Two healthy male donors, one aged 18 to 30 and one aged 30 to 40 years, were included in the cohort. Blood was drawn at multiple timepoints before and after primary and secondary immunization, with bulk PBMC replicates and cell subsets isolated.

General conclusions and limits of the study: Computational filtering was needed because FACS-sorted repertoires could contain abundant contaminating clonotypes from the bulk population. A small fraction of clonotypes appeared in both the CD4 and CD8 compartments, likely as a result of convergent recombination. Only a couple of donors were included in the study, so the extent to which the findings can be generalized is limited. After the booster, most of the clones that had expanded following primary vaccination were detected again (approximately 96% of CD4 and roughly nine tenths of CD8), which suggests that memory was broadly maintained. The secondary T-cell response was weaker than the primary response but faster, peaking on day 5 instead of day 15.

V gives up 4 bases and J gives up 9 bases, and the segment between their germline ends measures 7 bases. The germline V gene (reference sequence) provides CDR1 LNHDA and CDR2 SQIVND. Its CDR3 holds 11 amino acids, cysteine through phenylalanine. The retained sequence is limited to the CDR3, 33 bases, with the frame set at the first base. The receptor chain draws on TRBV19 and TRBJ2-1, with the D segment identity uncertain. The source of this sequence is a man aged 18 to 29 who received the YFV17D yellow fever vaccine. Source: PBMCs, taken 15 days after the yellow fever booster vaccination. The nucleotide sequence reads as follows: TGTGCCAGTAGTACTAGTGTTGAGCAGTTCTTC. This gives the protein CASSTSVEQFF.